This T cell receptor (beta chain) was found in a study of T cell repertoires in cytomegalovirus infection. Study context: Recently identified HLA-C-restricted CMV epitopes were used, and well-studied HLA-B-restricted CMV epitopes were used as well.

Of note for this clonotype: Antigen unknown. One junction end disagrees with the germline gene, perhaps due to a read error.

TCRdb recomputed calls from the reads with MiXCR, one row per CDR3 protein. The sample gives hundreds of thousands of distinct CDR3 sequences, about 42% of which show up once; 35% to 50% is in the top ten. Germline assignment: CDR1 MGHRA and CDR2 YSYEKL. CDR3 length: 19 residues. Findings of the study overall: In two of eight donors, the top clonotype was HLA-C-restricted CMV-specific.

The origin of this receptor is a human donor in good health (CMV status not recorded). Some clones in this sample may be carry-over from other donors' samples. V and J are TRBV4-1 and TRBJ1-6; no definite D call. Sequencing used cultured PBMCs, obtained from culture after CMV antigen stimulation. This CDR3 reads CASSQDPLKGSIYNSPLHF. The CDR3 DNA reads as TGTGCCAGCAGCCAAGACCCCCTAAAGGGCTCTATTTATAATTCACCCCTCCACTTT.